The rows below give T cell receptor beta chains drawn from one sample of a study of T cell repertoires in cytomegalovirus infection. TCRdb re-called the reads with MiXCR, one entry per CDR3 protein. The table shows hundreds of thousands of distinct CDR3 sequences, with about 28% occurring only once. Their cognate antigens are unknown. This specimen consisted of cultured PBMCs, obtained from culture after CMV antigen stimulation. The receptors here all came from a human donor in good health (CMV status not recorded). Some clones in this sample may be carry-over from other donors' samples. Both conserved end residues are part of each CDR3. D genes are given only for firm matches. Clone size is stated in some rows and not others, as once, few, many or a class when expanded.

>TRBV11-1|NA|NA|TRBJ2-5
CASRKRDSLEGTQYF
TGTGCCAGCAGAAAGCGGGACAGCTTGGAAGGGACCCAGTACTTC
>TRBV19|NA|TRBD1|TRBJ1-3
CASSSTGWSGNTIYF
TGTGCCAGTAGTTCGACAGGGTGGTCTGGAAACACCATATATTTT
>TRBV10-3|few|NA|TRBJ2-3
CAISVGVRADTQYF
TGTGCCATCAGTGTTGGGGTCAGAGCAGATACGCAGTATTTT
>TRBV12-3/TRBV12-4|many|TRBD2|TRBJ2-3
CASSPSGRNADTQYF
TGTGCCAGCTCCCCGAGCGGGAGAAACGCAGATACGCAGTATTTT
>TRBV2|few|NA|TRBJ1-5
CASSAFFQPQHF
TGTGCCAGCAGTGCTTTCTTTCAGCCCCAGCATTTT
>TRBV5-6|NA|TRBD1|TRBJ2-3
CASSGDRVEDTQYF
TGTGCCAGCAGCGGGGACAGGGTGGAAGATACGCAGTATTTT
>TRBV10-3|NA|NA|TRBJ2-1
CAISGSLLAPNEQFF
TGTGCCATCAGTGGGTCCCTACTAGCCCCCAATGAGCAGTTCTTC
>TRBV5-6|once|TRBD1|TRBJ1-2
CASSPDRGRDYGYTF
TGTGCCAGCAGCCCGGACAGGGGGCGAGACTATGGCTACACCTTC
>TRBV15|NA|TRBD2|TRBJ2-3
CATSKRGDSTDTQYF
TGTGCCACCAGCAAGCGGGGGGATAGCACAGATACGCAGTATTTT
>TRBV7-8|NA|NA|TRBJ2-6
CASSSRGWGANVLTF
TGTGCCAGCAGCTCTAGGGGGTGGGGGGCCAACGTCCTGACTTTC
>TRBV20-1|once|NA|TRBJ1-4
CSASSATNEKLFF
TGCAGTGCTAGTTCGGCAACTAATGAAAAACTGTTTTTT